The text below deals with one T cell receptor (beta chain). The sample is drawn from a study of shared clonotypes between healthy human individuals. Study as a whole: CD4 naive and CD4 memory each took three plates per donor, while CD8 naive took two and CD8 memory one.

Here immunoSEQ multiplex PCR was the method, and the copy in TCRdb shows in-frame clones only, minus some. The table includes under 1,100,000 clones, 75% to 80% detected once. Germline V gene data show CDR1 as SGHRS and CDR2 as YFSETQ. This CDR3 has 18 residues. V gave up 0 bases and J gave up 4 bases, with 22 bases separating them. The chain employs TRBV5-1 and TRBJ1-1; tentative D call: TRBD1 (6 bases). This TCR was sampled from a man between 18 and 35 years old in good health. Some clones in this sample may be carry-over from other donors' samples. Sequences were obtained from memory CD4+ T cells from PBMCs. The subset was: CD45RA-negative fraction. CDR3: CASSLDGRSGDSSTEAFF. For the CDR3, the DNA is TGCGCCAGCAGCTTGGACGGGCGGTCAGGGGATAGTAGCACTGAAGCTTTCTTT.